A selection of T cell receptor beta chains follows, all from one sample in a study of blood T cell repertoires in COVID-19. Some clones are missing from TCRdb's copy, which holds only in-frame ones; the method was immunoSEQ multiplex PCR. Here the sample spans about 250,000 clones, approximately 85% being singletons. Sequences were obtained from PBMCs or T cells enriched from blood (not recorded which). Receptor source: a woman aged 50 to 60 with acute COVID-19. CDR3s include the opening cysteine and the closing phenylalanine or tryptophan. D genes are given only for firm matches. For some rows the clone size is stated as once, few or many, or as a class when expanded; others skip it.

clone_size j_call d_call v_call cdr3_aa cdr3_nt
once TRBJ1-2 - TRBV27 CASSSLQVVGDGYTF TGTGCCAGCAGTTCCCTACAGGTCGTGGGTGATGGCTACACCTTC
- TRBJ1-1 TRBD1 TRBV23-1 CARIQGAGTEAFF TGCGCCAGGATACAGGGGGCAGGGACTGAAGCTTTCTTT
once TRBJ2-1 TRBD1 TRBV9 CASSVGWGQGTNEQFF TGTGCCAGCAGCGTAGGGTGGGGACAGGGTACCAATGAGCAGTTCTTC
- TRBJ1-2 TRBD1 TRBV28 CASSRRGLPYGYTF TGTGCCAGCAGCCGCAGGGGGCTCCCCTATGGCTACACCTTC
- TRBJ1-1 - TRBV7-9 CASSLSRGNTEAFF TGTGCCAGCAGCCTAAGCAGGGGGAACACTGAAGCTTTCTTT
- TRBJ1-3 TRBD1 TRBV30 CAWRYRGNSGNTIYF TGTGCCTGGAGGTACAGGGGTAATTCGGGAAACACCATATATTTT
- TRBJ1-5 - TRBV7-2 CASSYTGGNQPQHF TGTGCCAGCAGCTACACCGGGGGCAATCAGCCCCAGCATTTT
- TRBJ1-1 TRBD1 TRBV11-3 CASSWGTARGNTEAFF TGTGCCAGCAGCTGGGGGACAGCCCGGGGTAACACTGAAGCTTTCTTT
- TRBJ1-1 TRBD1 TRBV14 CASSQRSGGVIDTEAFF TGTGCCAGCAGCCAACGGTCAGGGGGCGTAATTGACACTGAAGCTTTCTTT
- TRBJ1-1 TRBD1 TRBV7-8 CASSPTGTGSAEAFF TGTGCCAGCAGCCCTACCGGGACAGGTTCCGCTGAAGCTTTCTTT
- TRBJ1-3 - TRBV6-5 CASSVGNTIYF TGTGCCAGCTCCGTTGGAAACACCATATATTTT
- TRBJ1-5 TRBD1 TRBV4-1 CASSSAWDRADSSNQPQHF TGCGCCAGCAGCTCAGCGTGGGACAGGGCCGATTCTAGCAATCAGCCCCAGCATTTT
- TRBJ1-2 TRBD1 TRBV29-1 CSVTGVHYGYTF TGCAGCGTCACAGGGGTACACTATGGCTACACCTTC
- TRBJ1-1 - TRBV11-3 CASSRGRANTEAFF TGTGCCAGCAGCCGCGGCAGGGCGAACACTGAAGCTTTCTTT
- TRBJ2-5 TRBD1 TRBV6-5 CASSYPDRFGTQYF TGTGCCAGCAGTTACCCGGACAGGTTTGGGACCCAGTACTTC
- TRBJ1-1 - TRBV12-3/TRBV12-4 CASDSRLGTEAFF TGTGCCAGCGACTCTCGCTTGGGCACTGAAGCTTTCTTT